This T cell receptor beta chain was recovered during a study of CD8 T cell repertoires and HIV-1 epitope variants. Overall study: Each of Twenty-five Gag and Nef epitope peptides stimulated a separate culture. Controls were a CMV, EBV and flu peptide pool, Ebola AY9 negative control, and no-peptide well.

Profiled with immunoSEQ multiplex PCR; TCRdb holds only in-frame clones, not every one. The table has roughly 5,000 clones, 65% seen once; the top ten hold around two fifths. V dropped 4 bases and J dropped 4 bases, with 5 bases sitting between them. The CDR3 loop spans 12 amino acids. CDR1 and CDR2 (germline): MDHEN, SYDVKM. Findings and limits, study-wide: Only beta chains were identified, marking proliferation to antigen, not function.

Points on this clone: Its target is unknown.

The sequencing sample was made of cultured CD8+ T cells derived from PBMCs. The chain uses TRBV28 and TRBJ2-1, with unresolved D. The TCR was taken from a male donor with HIV. The CDR3 reads CASSWEYNEQFF. CDR3 nucleotide sequence: TGTGCCAGCAGTTGGGAATACAATGAGCAGTTCTTC.